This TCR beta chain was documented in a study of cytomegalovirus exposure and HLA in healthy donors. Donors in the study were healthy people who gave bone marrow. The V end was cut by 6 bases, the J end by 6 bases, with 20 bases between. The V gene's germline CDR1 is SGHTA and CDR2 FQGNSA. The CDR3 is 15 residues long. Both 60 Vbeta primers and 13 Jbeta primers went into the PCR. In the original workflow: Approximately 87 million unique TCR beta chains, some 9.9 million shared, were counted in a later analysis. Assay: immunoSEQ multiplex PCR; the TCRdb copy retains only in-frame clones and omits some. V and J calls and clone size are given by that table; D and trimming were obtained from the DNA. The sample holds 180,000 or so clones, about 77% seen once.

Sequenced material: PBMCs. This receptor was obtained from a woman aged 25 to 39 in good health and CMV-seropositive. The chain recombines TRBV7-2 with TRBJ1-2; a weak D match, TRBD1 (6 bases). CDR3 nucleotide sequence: TGTGCCAGCAGGAGAGAGTTACAGGGTTACGATGGCTACACCTTC. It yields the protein CASRRELQGYDGYTF.